The 20 T cell receptor beta chains below all came from one sample that was sequenced in a study of blood T cell repertoires in COVID-19. Repertoires were generated with immunoSEQ multiplex PCR, while TCRdb's copy carries only in-frame clones and drops some. The data hold tens of thousands of clones, with approximately 90% observed a single time. Sequencing was performed on peripheral blood. The source is a woman aged 55-70 years with active COVID-19.

V gene TRBV30 combines with J gene TRBJ2-1; no clear D. The CDR3 extends over 13 amino acids. Germline CDR1 reads GTSNPN; CDR2 reads SVGIG (reference sequence). V lost 0 bases to trimming and J lost 5 bases, with 8 bases between them. The CDR3 here is CAWSVRRDNEQFF. CDR3 sequence (DNA): TGTGCCTGGAGTGTTCGACGGGACAATGAGCAGTTCTTC.

DNA of the CDR3: TGTGCCAGCAGCCCGAACGGTTACGAGCAGTACTTC. Translated: CASSPNGYEQYF. J is TRBJ2-7 and V is TRBV7-3; D uncertain. The germline gives CDR1 SGHTA, CDR2 FQGTGA. Trimming stripped 5 bases from V and 4 bases from J, with 9 bases between. This CDR3 region has 12 residues. Complete variable domain (other parts from reference TRBV7-3 and TRBJ2-7): GAGVSQTPSNKVTEKGKYVELRCDPISGHTALYWYRQSLGQGPEFLIYFQGTGAADDSGLPNDRFFAVRPEGSVSTLKIQRTERGDSAVYLCASSPNGYEQYFGPGTRLTVT.

V and J are TRBV7-8 and TRBJ2-2, with D possibly being TRBD1 (5 bases). CDR3 size: 15 residues. The germline V and J ends were trimmed by 3 bases and 1 base, with 9 bases remaining between them. Per germline, CDR1 SGHVS and CDR2 FQNEAQ. CDR3 nucleotide sequence: TGTGCCAGCAGCTTCGGACATAGGAACACCGGGGAGCTGTTTTTT. It is translated as CASSFGHRNTGELFF.

The CDR3 region has the DNA TGTGCCAGCAGCTCTGCTACAGTAAACACTGAAGCTTTCTTT. Its protein product is CASSSATVNTEAFF. The chain uses TRBV7-2 and TRBJ1-1; D not certain. The CDR3 loop spans 14 amino acids. Germline-derived CDR1 and CDR2 are SGHTA and FQGNSA. The V end lost 4 bases, the J end lost 2 bases, and 11 bases lay between the germline ends.

V gene TRBV7-3 combines with J gene TRBJ1-4; 7 nucleotides agree with TRBD1. The CDR3 is 15 amino acids. Germline values: CDR1 SGHTA, CDR2 FQGTGA. V lost 5 bases to trimming and J lost 3 bases; unmatched junction nucleotides: 6. The CDR3 nucleotides are TGTGCCAGCAGCGTGACCGGGACAGCTAATGAAAAACTGTTTTTT. This sequence encodes CASSVTGTANEKLFF.

This sequence joins TRBV7-8 and TRBJ1-1, with 7 bases aligning to TRBD1. J was trimmed by 1 base and V by 2 bases; bases with no gene match: 4. This CDR3 is built from 15 residues. Germline CDR1 and CDR2: SGHVS and FQNEAQ. The CDR3 DNA is TGTGCCAGCAGCTTACCCCGGACAGGGAACACTGAAGCTTTCTTT. It yields the protein CASSLPRTGNTEAFF.

The CDR3: CASSLYSGRGLIYGYTF. In DNA, the CDR3 is TGTGCCAGCAGCTTGTATTCAGGCAGGGGGCTCATCTATGGCTACACCTTC. The chain uses TRBV5-6 and TRBJ1-2; 8 bases fit TRBD1. CDR1 and CDR2 from the germline V gene are SGHDT and YYEEEE. Unmatched junction bases numbered 12, after V lost 1 base and J lost 4 bases. The CDR3 has 17 residues. Full variable domain (outside the CDR3, taken from reference TRBV5-6 and TRBJ1-2): DAGVTQSPTHLIKTRGQQVTLRCSPKSGHDTVSWYQQALGQGPQFIFQYYEEEERQRGNFPDRFSGHQFPNYSSELNVNALLLGDSALYLCASSLYSGRGLIYGYTFGSGTRLTVV.

The chain uses TRBV18 and TRBJ1-2; no firm D call. V gave up 3 bases and J gave up 2 bases, with 13 bases separating them. There are 15 residues in the CDR3. Germline V CDR1 and CDR2: KGHSH, LQKENI. CDR3 residues: CASSPARSANYGYTF. DNA of the CDR3: TGTGCCAGCTCACCCGCGAGGTCGGCAAACTATGGCTACACCTTC.

The count of this clone is one. The genes are TRBV5-4 and TRBJ2-1, with 8 positions matching TRBD1. The CDR3 spans 16 residues. The ends lost 0 bases at V and 5 bases at J; junction bases unmatched: 7. Looked up from germline, CDR1 is SGHNT and CDR2 is YYREEE (reference sequence). Written as DNA, the CDR3 is TGTGCCAGCAGCTTGGCCGAGCGGACAGGGAACAATGAGCAGTTCTTC. Translation: CASSLAERTGNNEQFF.

CDR3 sequence reads: CASSPRLAGAYEQYF. CDR3 in DNA: TGTGCCAGCAGCCCGAGACTAGCGGGAGCCTACGAGCAGTACTTC. This rearrangement joins TRBV7-2 to TRBJ2-7, with 12 bases matching TRBD2. This CDR3 comprises 15 residues. CDR1 SGHTA and CDR2 FQGNSA come from the germline V gene. J was trimmed by 2 bases and V by 5 bases; bases with no gene match: 4.

V usage is TRBV9 and J usage is TRBJ1-4, with 9 bases lining up with TRBD1. The CDR3 contains 15 residues. The V and J ends lost 4 bases and 8 bases, in that order; junction bases with no gene match: 9. Germline CDR1 and CDR2: SGDLS and YYNGEE. CDR3 protein: CASSLSGTGSEKLFF. CDR3 DNA sequence: TGTGCCAGCAGCCTGAGTGGGACAGGGTCGGAAAAACTGTTTTTT.

The chain combines TRBV3-1 (or the pseudogene TRBV3-2) with TRBJ1-1; D not resolved. The CDR3 loop spans 13 amino acids. Trimming removed 4 bases at V and 8 bases at J, with 14 bases between. The V gene's germline CDR1 is LGHDT and CDR2 YNNKEL (reference sequence). The CDR3 spells CASSPRVQTEAFF. The CDR3 DNA reads as TGTGCCAGCAGCCCGAGGGTCCAAACAGAAGCTTTCTTT.

The chain combines TRBV7-2 with TRBJ1-5, with D possibly TRBD1 on 5 matching bases. Per the germline V gene, CDR1 is SGHTA and CDR2 is FQGNSA. This CDR3 region has 15 residues. V lost 4 bases, J lost 2 bases, and 12 bases lay in between. The CDR3 DNA follows: TGTGCCAGCAGCTATCGGGGGGAACGCAATCAGCCCCAGCATTTT. Its protein product is CASSYRGERNQPQHF.

The rearrangement uses TRBV18 and TRBJ2-7; 9 nucleotides agree with TRBD1. J lost 6 bases, V lost 4 bases, and 7 bases had no gene match. This CDR3 has 14 residues. CDR1 and CDR2 from the germline V gene are KGHSH and LQKENI. The CDR3 DNA sequence: TGTGCCAGCTCACAGGGACAGGGAGGGGCCGAGCAGTACTTC. It is translated as CASSQGQGGAEQYF.

V and J are TRBV7-2 and TRBJ1-2; 7 bases fit TRBD1. Germline V gene lookup returns CDR1 SGHTA and CDR2 FQGNSA. The CDR3 is 13 amino acids. With V trimmed by 6 bases and J by 6 bases, 7 bases remained unmatched. The CDR3 protein is CASSTGTEDGYTF. CDR3 DNA sequence: TGTGCCAGCAGTACCGGGACAGAAGATGGCTACACCTTC.

The V call is TRBV5-6, the J call TRBJ2-1, with TRBD2 matching 7 bases. This CDR3 contains 17 residues. V gave up 4 bases and J gave up 1 base; unmatched junction bases: 11. Per germline, CDR1 SGHDT and CDR2 YYEEEE. The CDR3 loop reads CASSPRAGVVSYNEQFF. As DNA, the CDR3 is TGTGCCAGCAGCCCCCGGGCGGGGGTGGTATCCTACAATGAGCAGTTCTTC.

CDR3 in amino acids: CASSETGRPQHF. In DNA form, the CDR3 reads TGTGCCAGCAGTGAAACAGGGCGGCCCCAGCATTTT. The rearrangement links TRBV6-1 to TRBJ1-5, with D possibly TRBD1 on 6 matching bases. CDR3 size: 12 residues. The V gene's germline CDR1 is MNHNS and CDR2 SASEGT. V lost 2 bases to trimming and J lost 9 bases, with 8 bases between them.

The rearrangement links TRBV3-1 (or the pseudogene TRBV3-2) to TRBJ2-5; D gene unclear. CDR3 length equals 14 residues. The germline V and J ends were trimmed by 3 bases and 0 bases, with 8 bases remaining between them. Germline V gene lookup returns CDR1 LGHDT and CDR2 YNNKEL (reference sequence). The CDR3 DNA reads TGTGCCAGCAGCCACCGCCAGAACCAAGAGACCCAGTACTTC. Protein product: CASSHRQNQETQYF.

Comment on this clone: The sample contains more than one DNA sequence encoding this CDR3. The chain recombines TRBV3-1 (or the pseudogene TRBV3-2) with TRBJ1-2, with D perhaps matching TRBD1 (5 bases). This CDR3 is built from 15 residues. Germline CDR1 reads LGHDT; CDR2 reads YNNKEL (reference sequence). The V and J ends lost 3 bases and 1 base respectively, with 12 bases between them. CDR3 residues: CASSHGGGSNYGYTF. The CDR3 region has the DNA TGTGCCAGCAGCCACGGGGGAGGGAGTAACTATGGCTACACCTTC.

The chain carries TRBV27 and TRBJ2-3, with D possibly TRBD1 on 6 matching bases. This CDR3 is built from 16 residues. From germline, CDR1 is MNHEY and CDR2 SMNVEV (reference sequence). V lost 5 bases to trimming and J lost 3 bases, with 18 bases between them. CDR3: CASSVYRQGRTDTQYF. CDR3 coding DNA: TGTGCCAGCAGTGTATACCGCCAGGGGAGAACAGATACGCAGTATTTT.